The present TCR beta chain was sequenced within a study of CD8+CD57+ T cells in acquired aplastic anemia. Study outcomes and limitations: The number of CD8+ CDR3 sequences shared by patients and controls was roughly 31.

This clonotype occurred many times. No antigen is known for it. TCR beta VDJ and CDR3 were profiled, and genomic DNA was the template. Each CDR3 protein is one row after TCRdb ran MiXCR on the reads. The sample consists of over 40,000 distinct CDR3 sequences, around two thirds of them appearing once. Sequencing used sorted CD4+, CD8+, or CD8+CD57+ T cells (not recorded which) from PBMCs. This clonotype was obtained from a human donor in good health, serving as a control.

CDR3 DNA sequence: TGTGCCAGCAGTGGAGTCTCCTCTGGGGCCAACGTCCTGACTTTC. It translates to CASSGVSSGANVLTF. This sequence joins TRBV6-1 and TRBJ2-6; D not resolved. Deletions cut 4 bases from V and 0 bases from J, with 7 bases between. The CDR3 runs to 15 residues. Looked up from germline, CDR1 is MNHNS and CDR2 is SASEGT.